The 9 T cell receptor beta chains presented below share a single source sample, sequenced in a study of blood T cell repertoires in COVID-19. The protocol was immunoSEQ multiplex PCR, while the TCRdb copy is restricted to in-frame clones and leaves out a portion. There are roughly 280,000 clones in the sample; about 90% occur only once, and over 9% lies in the top ten. Sequenced sample: peripheral blood. These receptor sequences come from a woman aged 25 to 39 with COVID-19, enrolled during active disease.

The chain couples TRBV7-9 to TRBJ2-2; 8 bases fit TRBD1. The germline V gene encodes CDR1 SEHNR and CDR2 FQNEAQ (reference sequence). The junction had 5 bases not matched to a gene; V was cut back by 10 bases and J by 1 base. The CDR3 has 14 residues. CDR3 region: CAIGQGGNTGELFF. The CDR3 nucleotides read TGTGCCATAGGACAGGGTGGGAACACCGGGGAGCTGTTTTTT.

The rearrangement links TRBV2 to TRBJ1-2; D is unclear. This CDR3 contains 15 residues. Trimming took off 7 bases at V and 3 bases at J, with 18 bases between the two ends. From germline, CDR1 is SNHLY and CDR2 FYNNEI. The CDR3 here is CASTASGRVDYGYTF. CDR3 sequence (DNA): TGTGCCAGCACCGCATCGGGAAGGGTCGACTATGGCTACACCTTC.

The chain links TRBV7-3 to TRBJ2-1; 9 bases are a match to TRBD1. This CDR3 is built from 15 residues. Trimming removed 5 bases from V and 8 bases from J; junction bases left unmatched: 10. CDR1 is SGHTA, CDR2 FQGTGA, per germline. The CDR3 region is CASSGGQGKFDEQFF. DNA of the CDR3: TGTGCCAGCAGCGGGGGACAGGGAAAATTCGATGAGCAGTTCTTC. Based on the CDR3 plus reference TRBV7-3 and TRBJ2-1, the full variable domain is GAGVSQTPSNKVTEKGKYVELRCDPISGHTALYWYRQSLGQGPEFLIYFQGTGAADDSGLPNDRFFAVRPEGSVSTLKIQRTERGDSAVYLCASSGGQGKFDEQFFGPGTRLTVL.

The chain carries TRBV6-6 and TRBJ2-3, with 9 bases aligning to TRBD2. The germline gives CDR1 MNHNY, CDR2 SVGAGI (reference sequence). This CDR3 region has 13 residues. V shed 7 bases, J shed 5 bases, and the junction held 4 bases outside the gene matches. The CDR3 DNA reads as TGTGCCAGCAAAGGTAGCGGGGGAGATACGCAGTATTTT. Translated, it gives CASKGSGGDTQYF.

The rearrangement uses TRBV28 and TRBJ2-3; TRBD2 agrees at 11 bases. Losses at the gene ends were 6 bases for V and 0 bases for J; bases not matched to a gene: 2. CDR3 length: 15 residues. Germline assignment: CDR1 MDHEN and CDR2 SYDVKM. The CDR3 bases are TGTGCCAGCAGCTGGACTAGCGGGAGCACAGATACGCAGTATTTT. Protein sequence: CASSWTSGSTDTQYF.

The gene calls are TRBV6-5 and TRBJ1-1; D is perhaps TRBD1 (5 bases). From germline, CDR1 is MNHEY and CDR2 SVGAGI. This CDR3 comprises 14 residues. The ends were cut back, 7 bases at V and 11 bases at J, with 23 bases in the middle. CDR3 DNA: TGTGCCAGCACCTCAACCCGGGGAGGCAGGGTGGCTTTCTTT. Its protein is CASTSTRGGRVAFF.

The V and J genes are TRBV5-1 and TRBJ2-5; no clear D. Germline V gives CDR1 SGHRS, CDR2 YFSETQ. The CDR3 spans 11 residues. V shed 3 bases and J shed 5 bases, with 5 bases lying between them. The CDR3 nucleotides are TGCGCCAGCAGCTATCGGGAGACCCAGTACTTC. Translation gives CASSYRETQYF.

The J gene is TRBJ2-2, the V gene TRBV5-4; a possible D gene is TRBD1 (6 bases). Germline V gene data show CDR1 as SGHNT and CDR2 as YYREEE (reference sequence). V gave up 5 bases and J gave up 4 bases, with 21 bases separating them. This CDR3 comprises 17 residues. In DNA, the CDR3 is TGTGCCAGCAGTCGGACTTCGGACAGTTCGGGCACCGGGGAGCTGTTTTTT. This encodes CASSRTSDSSGTGELFF.

V is TRBV4-3 and J is TRBJ2-7; D perhaps matches TRBD2 (5 bases). The CDR3 runs to 15 residues. The V and J ends lost 0 bases and 3 bases respectively, with 12 bases between them. Germline CDR1 and CDR2: LGHNA and YSLEER. CDR3 loop: CASSQEAGNGYEQYF. The CDR3 DNA is TGCGCCAGCAGCCAAGAGGCGGGCAACGGCTACGAGCAGTACTTC.